This T cell receptor (beta chain) was profiled in a study of T cell responses to AZD1222 COVID-19 vaccine. As regards this clone: Its antigen is unknown.

Repertoires were generated with immunoSEQ multiplex PCR, while TCRdb's copy carries only in-frame clones and drops some. The table records under 140,000 clones, around 90% of them present only once. Germline CDR1 and CDR2: SGDLS and YYNGEE. The CDR3 spans 13 residues. V shed 4 bases and J 7 bases; nucleotides not matched to a gene: 6. Overall study results and limits: Nearly half of spike-specific TCRs reportedly target variant regions that are unmutated in the B.1.351 and B.1.1.7 variants. Baseline seropositivity occurred in only 5 or 6 AZD1222 recipients. Regions 160-218 and 743-854 dominated among vaccine-associated CD4 TCRs spanning spike. Repertoire sampling happened only post peak T cell response.

Specimen: peripheral blood, collected 28 days after the second AZD1222 dose. The chain couples TRBV9 to TRBJ2-7, with 9 bases fitting TRBD1. The receptor's source is an adult who received the AZD1222 COVID-19 vaccine. The DNA for the CDR3 is TGTGCCAGCAGCCCACAGGGGGCTGGAGAGCAGTACTTC. Amino acid sequence: CASSPQGAGEQYF.